Following are 20 T cell receptor beta chains from one sample sequenced in a study of OX40 agonist ivuxolimab in advanced cancers. Library creation used the immunoSEQ multiplex PCR assay. Entries here come from immuneACCESS through TCRdb and include only in-frame sequences with V and J called. Some clones fail to appear in such tables; in the studies checked, an unresolved V gene covers under half of the shortfall, and the cause of the remainder is unknown. The sample table holds some 38,000 clones, of which 80% to 90% were seen once. Of the sample, over 40% is held by the ten largest clones. Sequencing used CD4+ or CD8+ T cells sorted from blood, obtained in a trial of the OX40 agonist ivuxolimab. These receptors came from an adult with an advanced solid tumor such as melanoma, head and neck, liver or kidney cancer.

The CDR3 nucleotides are TGTGCCAGCAGCTCCCAGCTCAACGAGCAGTACTTC. Translation: CASSSQLNEQYF. This chain connects TRBV7-6 to TRBJ2-5; D unresolved. The DNA end lines up better with TRBJ2-7; the J call may be wrong. The germline CDR1 and CDR2 sequences are SGHVS and FNYEAQ. This CDR3 has 12 amino acids.

The genes are TRBV27 and TRBJ2-3; 9 bases align to TRBD2. J lost 6 bases, V lost 7 bases, and 11 bases had no gene match. CDR1 MNHEY and CDR2 SMNVEV come from the germline V gene (reference sequence). This CDR3 comprises 15 residues. The CDR3 region is CASNWDGLATDTQYF. In DNA, the CDR3 is TGTGCCAGCAATTGGGATGGACTAGCGACGGATACGCAGTATTTT.

The chain employs TRBV4-2 and TRBJ2-7, with TRBD1 as a possible D gene (6 bases). The CDR3 spans 14 residues. Trimming removed 0 bases at V and 2 bases at J, with 8 bases between. From germline, CDR1 is LGHNA and CDR2 YNFKEQ. The DNA for the CDR3 is TGTGCCAGCAGCCAAGATGGACAGACCTACGAGCAGTACTTC. It specifies CASSQDGQTYEQYF.

The chain carries TRBV11-2 and TRBJ2-7, with 10 bases matching TRBD1. Germline assignment: CDR1 SGHAT and CDR2 FQNNGV. The ends lost 1 base at V and 6 bases at J; junction bases unmatched: 6. This CDR3 is 15 amino acids long. CDR3 sequence (DNA): TGTGCCAGCAGCTTAGGTCGGACAGGGGGAGGCGAGCAGTACTTC. As protein: CASSLGRTGGGEQYF.

This chain connects TRBV9 to TRBJ2-1; no definite D call. Trimming stripped 4 bases from V and 9 bases from J, with 11 bases between. This CDR3 contains 12 residues. CDR1 and CDR2 (germline): SGDLS, YYNGEE. The CDR3 coding sequence is TGTGCCAGCAGCCCGATGGGTAGTGAGCAGTTCTTC. Translated, it gives CASSPMGSEQFF.

This chain connects TRBV9 to TRBJ1-1; 7 positions match TRBD1. Germline-derived CDR1 and CDR2 are SGDLS and YYNGEE. The CDR3 contains 20 residues. V trimming: 3 bases; J trimming: 0 bases; junction bases outside the gene matches: 20. The CDR3 protein is CASSDRQGGVKGGMNTEAFF. The CDR3 nucleotides read TGTGCCAGCAGCGACAGACAGGGAGGAGTAAAGGGTGGCATGAACACTGAAGCTTTCTTT.

In its sample, this clone was seen once. The rearrangement joins TRBV2 to TRBJ2-5; D tentatively fits TRBD1 or TRBD2 (5 bases each). CDR1 is SNHLY and CDR2 is FYNNEI in the germline V gene. The CDR3 has 15 amino acids. V shed 4 bases and J shed 5 bases, with 17 bases lying between them. CDR3 in DNA: TGTGCCAGCAGTGGAGGGTGGGACGTCGGGGAGACCCAGTACTTC. As protein: CASSGGWDVGETQYF.

The chain uses TRBV27 and TRBJ2-3, with a tentative D call TRBD2 (6 bases). Germline-derived CDR1 and CDR2 are MNHEY and SMNVEV (reference sequence). Trimming cost V 3 bases and J 3 bases, with 10 bases left between them. This CDR3 comprises 14 residues. The CDR3 loop is CASSLGGFTDTQYF. CDR3 coding DNA: TGTGCCAGCAGTTTGGGGGGATTTACAGATACGCAGTATTTT.

This clone was detected many times. This rearrangement joins TRBV4-1 to TRBJ1-4, with D possibly TRBD1 on 6 matching bases. Trimming shortened V by 4 bases and J by 0 bases, and 9 bases separated the two germline ends. CDR1 is MGHRA, CDR2 YSYEKL, per germline. This CDR3 has 15 residues. DNA for the CDR3: TGCGCCAGCAGCCCCGGGACATCAACTAATGAAAAACTGTTTTTT. Its protein product is CASSPGTSTNEKLFF.

The V call is TRBV7-2, the J call TRBJ2-7; D might be TRBD1 (6 bases). The V gene's germline CDR1 is SGHTA and CDR2 FQGNSA. Deletions cut 5 bases from V and 3 bases from J, with 14 bases between. This CDR3 region has 14 residues. CDR3 sequence: CASSQRDTHYEQYF. As DNA, the CDR3 is TGTGCCAGCAGCCAACGGGACACCCACTACGAGCAGTACTTC.

This chain joins TRBV6-6 and TRBJ2-7; D is undetermined. V gave up 6 bases and J gave up 1 base, with 7 bases separating them. The germline gives CDR1 MNHNY, CDR2 SVGAGI (reference sequence). The CDR3 sequence is 12 residues long. CDR3 in DNA: TGTGCCAGCAGCCCCGGGTCCTACGAGCAGTACTTC. Its translation: CASSPGSYEQYF.

The chain uses TRBV9 and TRBJ2-3; a possible D gene is TRBD2 (6 bases). Trimming removed 3 bases at V and 5 bases at J, with 19 bases between. Per germline, CDR1 SGDLS and CDR2 YYNGEE. This CDR3 has 16 residues. CDR3 nucleotide sequence: TGTGCCAGCAGCGGCTTGGGGGGAAGCGGCGGAGATACGCAGTATTTT. Protein product: CASSGLGGSGGDTQYF. Using reference TRBV9 and TRBJ2-3 for the parts outside the CDR3, the full variable domain is DSGVTQTPKHLITATGQRVTLRCSPRSGDLSVYWYQQSLDQGLQFLIQYYNGEERAKGNILERFSAQQFPDLHSELNLSSLELGDSALYFCASSGLGGSGGDTQYFGPGTRLTVL.

The rearrangement uses TRBV6-5 and TRBJ2-5, with D tentatively TRBD1 or TRBD2 (6 bases each). The CDR3 covers 16 residues. V shed 0 bases and J shed 4 bases, with 15 bases lying between them. The germline gives CDR1 MNHEY, CDR2 SVGAGI. The CDR3 DNA reads as TGTGCCAGCAGTTACTCATTTGGGGGGCTGGGAGAGACCCAGTACTTC. Its translation is CASSYSFGGLGETQYF.

The CDR3 reads CASSGGAGYEQYF. The CDR3 DNA is TGTGCCAGTAGTGGCGGGGCCGGCTACGAGCAGTACTTC. The chain is built from TRBV19 and TRBJ2-7; D may be TRBD2 (6 bases). The germline gives CDR1 LNHDA, CDR2 SQIVND (reference sequence). CDR3 size: 13 residues. The V and J ends lost 5 bases and 3 bases respectively, with 11 bases between them.

The chain links TRBV2 to TRBJ1-3; TRBD1 matches 9 bases. V was pared by 1 base and J by 9 bases, with 19 bases of the junction left unmatched. The germline gives CDR1 SNHLY, CDR2 FYNNEI. The CDR3 has 19 amino acids. The DNA of the CDR3 is TGTGCCAGCAGTGAAGAGGCTCCCGGGACAGGGCTAAATTTCGGCACCATATATTTT. This codes for CASSEEAPGTGLNFGTIYF.

J is TRBJ2-3 and V is TRBV6-1; TRBD1 agrees at 7 bases. The J segment lost 2 bases and the V segment lost 9 bases, leaving 5 bases of the junction unmatched. CDR1 is MNHNS, CDR2 SASEGT, per germline. The CDR3 sequence is 13 residues long. In DNA form, the CDR3 reads TGTGCCAGGAGGACAGGATTCACAGATACGCAGTATTTT. Translating gives CARRTGFTDTQYF.

The DNA of the CDR3 is TGTGCCAGCAGCAAAGCGCTCGGGCAGGCCGAACTATATAGCAATCAGCCCCAGCATTTT. Its translation: CASSKALGQAELYSNQPQHF. V and J are TRBV21-1 and TRBJ1-5. TRBV21-1 is a listed pseudogene. This CDR3 comprises 20 residues.

The J gene is TRBJ2-7, the V gene TRBV9, with TRBD2 identical over 9 bases. The CDR3 runs 15 residues. V dropped 3 bases and J dropped 4; count of bases not matched to a gene: 8. CDR1 is SGDLS, CDR2 YYNGEE, per germline. CDR3 sequence: CASSGAGTSPYEQYF. Here the CDR3 DNA reads TGTGCCAGCAGCGGAGCCGGGACTAGCCCATACGAGCAGTACTTC.

V gene TRBV28 combines with J gene TRBJ2-1; D call uncertain. The germline gives CDR1 MDHEN, CDR2 SYDVKM. This CDR3 is 17 amino acids long. Between the trimmed V and J ends, which lost 5 bases and 5 bases, there was a span of 22 bases. In DNA form, the CDR3 reads TGTGCCAGCAGTACAACACACGTGGGTGTGGGTAACAATGAGCAGTTCTTC. Translating it yields CASSTTHVGVGNNEQFF.

The chain employs TRBV19 and TRBJ2-1, with D unclear. The CDR3 covers 13 residues. Per the germline V gene, CDR1 is LNHDA and CDR2 is SQIVND (reference sequence). The germline V and J ends were trimmed by 6 bases and 7 bases, with 13 bases remaining between them. This CDR3 reads CASSRPNQNEQFF. CDR3 coding DNA: TGTGCCAGTAGCCGGCCAAATCAAAATGAGCAGTTCTTC.